This T cell receptor (beta chain) emerged from a study of blood T cell repertoires in COVID-19. Study-wide background: Samples of COVID-19 (acute and convalescent) were obtained from the United States, Italy and Spain. Nucleic acid was either cDNA or gDNA, and it came from T cells, B-cell-depleted T cells, or PBMCs.

The Seattle site enrolled patients during active infection and followed them longitudinally. In the original workflow: The authors estimated nucleated cell counts from reference gene primer amplification. Assay: immunoSEQ multiplex PCR; the TCRdb copy retains only in-frame clones and omits some. That table furnishes V, J and clone size, whereas the DNA furnished D and trimming. Counted here are 350,000 to 500,000 clones, around 90% occurring once; the ten biggest clones make up around 0.92%. The receptor's source is a man in his late teens or twenties with COVID-19, enrolled during active disease. Material: peripheral blood.

CDR3 coding DNA: TGCGCCAGCAGCTTGGTCGCAGGGGATCATTCACCCCTCCACTTT. This translates into CASSLVAGDHSPLHF. V and J are TRBV5-1 and TRBJ1-6, with a possible D match to TRBD1 (6 bases). CDR3 length: 15 amino acids. V lost 0 bases, J lost 8 bases, and 12 bases lay in between. Germline CDR1 and CDR2: SGHRS and YFSETQ.